This record looks at one TCR beta chain sequence and its context. This entry belongs to a study of T cell changes during pregnancy in multiple sclerosis. Looked up from germline, CDR1 is SQVTM and CDR2 is ANQGSEA. The CDR3 is made up of 13 amino acids. V lost 3 bases and J lost 2, with 10 bases in between. Here immunoSEQ multiplex PCR was the method, and the copy in TCRdb shows in-frame clones only, minus some. The table has tens of thousands of clones, almost 95% seen once. The chain has TRBV29-1 and TRBJ1-1, with a possible D match to TRBD1 (5 bases). The sequence derives from a female donor with multiple sclerosis, enrolled in a pregnancy study. Sequencing was performed on peripheral blood, taken after pregnancy. In DNA, the CDR3 is TGCAGCGTTGAGGAGGGGTTCAACACTGAAGCTTTCTTT. Translated: CSVEEGFNTEAFF.